The 26 T cell receptor beta chains in this list originate from one sample, sequenced in a study of T cells after yellow fever vaccination. TCRdb processed the 5' RACE reads anew with MiXCR; each CDR3 protein has one entry. The table shows some 120,000 distinct CDR3 sequences, with around 8.6% occurring only once. The sample in question was CD8+ T cells sorted from PBMCs, obtained 45 days after the yellow fever booster vaccination. The receptor source for this set is a man aged 30 to 45 who received the YFV17D yellow fever vaccine.

The chain joins TRBV27 to TRBJ2-7, with D perhaps being TRBD1 or TRBD2 (5 bases each). This CDR3 is 14 amino acids long. Germline V CDR1 and CDR2: MNHEY, SMNVEV (reference sequence). Trimming removed 5 bases at V and 5 bases at J, with 16 bases between. In nucleotides, the CDR3 is TGTGCCAGCAGTCCCCGGGACCCCGGAAACGAGCAGTACTTC. Translation gives CASSPRDPGNEQYF.

The table lists this clonotype with a few counts. CDR3 sequence reads: CASLQGTGELFF. The DNA for the CDR3 is TGTGCCAGCCTACAGGGCACCGGGGAGCTGTTTTTT. The chain links TRBV6-6 to TRBJ2-2; D perhaps matches TRBD1 (6 bases). The CDR3 extends over 12 amino acids. Germline V CDR1 and CDR2: MNHNY, SVGAGI (reference sequence). Between the trimmed V and J ends, which lost 8 bases and 4 bases, there was a span of 8 bases.

The chain carries TRBV20-1 and TRBJ1-5; possible D gene TRBD1, 6 bases. V lost 6 bases, J lost 9 bases, and 21 bases lay in between. The CDR3 totals 14 residues. Germline CDR1 DFQATT, CDR2 SNEGSKA (reference sequence). In DNA, the CDR3 is TGCAGTGCCTTCACCGGGACATTGGGCCCGCCCCAGCATTTT. Its protein is CSAFTGTLGPPQHF.

This clonotype came up many times. V is TRBV18 and J is TRBJ2-7; 8 bases fit TRBD1. In germline, CDR1 is KGHSH, CDR2 LQKENI. V lost 0 bases to trimming and J lost 4 bases; unmatched junction nucleotides: 2. This CDR3 is 14 amino acids long. Written as DNA, the CDR3 is TGTGCCAGCTCACCACCGGGACAGGATTACGAGCAGTACTTC. Translated: CASSPPGQDYEQYF. The complete variable domain, with remaining parts taken from reference TRBV18 and TRBJ2-7, reads NAGVMQNPRHLVRRRGQEARLRCSPMKGHSHVYWYRQLPEEGLKFMVYLQKENIIDESGMPKERFSAEFPKEGPSILRIQQVVRGDSAAYFCASSPPGQDYEQYFGPGTRLTVT.

This clonotype occurred many times. The rearrangement uses TRBV20-1 and TRBJ2-7, with D possibly being TRBD2 (6 bases). CDR3 length equals 14 residues. The V gene's germline CDR1 is DFQATT and CDR2 SNEGSKA (reference sequence). V lost 6 bases, J lost 4 bases, and 19 bases lay in between. CDR3 bases: TGCAGTGCAAGCCCGACCAGCGGGTCATACGAGCAGTACTTC. This translates into CSASPTSGSYEQYF.

This clonotype was seen many times. V gene TRBV7-2 combines with J gene TRBJ2-1, with a tentative D call TRBD2 (5 bases). Germline CDR1 and CDR2: SGHTA and FQGNSA. Trimming shortened V by 8 bases and J by 3 bases, and 8 bases separated the two germline ends. The CDR3 runs to 12 residues. The CDR3 region is CASGEFYNEQFF. Here the CDR3 DNA reads TGTGCCAGCGGGGAGTTCTACAATGAGCAGTTCTTC.

Many counts were recorded for this clonotype. V and J are TRBV15 and TRBJ2-3; TRBD2 matches 8 bases. The CDR3 is 16 residues long. Germline V gene sequence: CDR1 LNHNV, CDR2 YYDKDF (reference sequence). Trimming at V came to 5 bases and at J to 2 bases, leaving 9 bases not matched to a gene. CDR3: CATSGTRAGDTDTQYF. DNA of the CDR3: TGTGCCACCAGCGGAACCCGAGCGGGAGACACAGATACGCAGTATTTT.

The rearrangement uses TRBV6-5 and TRBJ2-1; TRBD2 might be the D (6 bases). Trimming cost V 5 bases and J 8 bases, with 10 bases left between them. The CDR3 extends over 12 amino acids. Germline values: CDR1 MNHEY, CDR2 SVGAGI. The CDR3 bases are TGTGCCAGCAGTGCCTCGGGGGATGAGCAGTTCTTC. It codes for CASSASGDEQFF.

This clonotype has only a few counts. This chain uses TRBV7-9 with TRBJ2-7, with 9 bases identical to TRBD1. CDR3 length equals 15 residues. CDR1 and CDR2 from the germline V gene are SEHNR and FQNEAQ (reference sequence). The junction had 7 bases not matched to a gene; V was cut back by 0 bases and J by 7 bases. CDR3 sequence: CASSLAQGAILEQYF. The CDR3 DNA follows: TGTGCCAGCAGCTTAGCACAGGGGGCTATCTTGGAGCAGTACTTC.

This clonotype showed up many times. V usage is TRBV24-1 and J usage is TRBJ2-1; D gene uncertain. Germline V gives CDR1 KGHDR, CDR2 SFDVKD. V was cut by 5 bases and J by 2 bases, with 15 bases left in between. The CDR3 runs to 16 residues. The CDR3: CATSVGPSAPYNEQFF. As DNA, the CDR3 is TGTGCCACCAGTGTTGGGCCTTCCGCACCCTACAATGAGCAGTTCTTC.

This clonotype was seen ten or more times. The V and J genes are TRBV7-2 and TRBJ2-3; D gene unclear. Deletions cut 1 base from V and 6 bases from J, with 11 bases between. The CDR3 runs to 14 residues. Germline V CDR1 and CDR2: SGHTA, FQGNSA. The CDR3 loop is CASSLVGGADTQYF. DNA of the CDR3: TGTGCCAGCAGCTTAGTCGGCGGTGCGGATACGCAGTATTTT.

This clonotype was observed at least ten times. This chain links TRBV12-3 or TRBV12-4 with TRBJ2-3; D remains unclear. The CDR3 has 15 residues. V lost 2 bases, J lost 0 bases, and 9 bases lay in between. This chain's CDR3 is CASSLSDTSTDTQYF. CDR3 sequence (DNA): TGTGCCAGCAGTTTAAGTGACACTAGCACAGATACGCAGTATTTT.

The chain employs TRBV21-1 and TRBJ2-1; TRBD1 is the table's D call, not checked against the DNA. TRBV21-1 is a recognized pseudogene. This CDR3 contains 17 residues. The CDR3 DNA sequence: TGTGCCAGCAAGAGGCCCCCCAGCCGTTTGCCCTACAATGAGCAGTTCTTC. Amino acid sequence: CASKRPPSRLPYNEQFF.

This clonotype was counted ten times or more. The chain is built from TRBV5-6 and TRBJ1-4; maybe TRBD1 (5 bases). CDR3 length: 17 residues. Germline assignment: CDR1 SGHDT and CDR2 YYEEEE. Trimming left V 4 bases short and J 2 bases short, with 18 bases between. The CDR3 DNA reads as TGTGCCAGCAGCGGGGGAAGGGGTGAGGTGACTAATGAAAAACTGTTTTTT. The encoded protein is CASSGGRGEVTNEKLFF. The full variable domain, its missing parts supplied by reference TRBV5-6 and TRBJ1-4, is DAGVTQSPTHLIKTRGQQVTLRCSPKSGHDTVSWYQQALGQGPQFIFQYYEEEERQRGNFPDRFSGHQFPNYSSELNVNALLLGDSALYLCASSGGRGEVTNEKLFFGSGTQLSVL.

In its sample, this clonotype was seen many times. The rearrangement links TRBV7-8 to TRBJ2-1; no clear D gene. V lost 4 bases, J lost 9 bases, and 19 bases lay in between. The CDR3 has 15 amino acids. Germline V gene sequence: CDR1 SGHVS, CDR2 FQNEAQ. The CDR3 sequence: CASSSPLVGFREQFF. Written as DNA, the CDR3 is TGTGCCAGCAGCTCGCCCCTTGTAGGGTTCCGTGAGCAGTTCTTC.

The J gene is TRBJ2-5, the V gene TRBV15; 7 bases are shared with TRBD1. The CDR3 is 14 amino acids. CDR1 is LNHNV, CDR2 YYDKDF, per germline (reference sequence). V dropped 4 bases and J dropped 5; count of bases not matched to a gene: 7. In nucleotides, the CDR3 is TGTGCCACCAGCAAGGACGGGACAGAGGAGACCCAGTACTTC. It encodes CATSKDGTEETQYF.

This clonotype was detected ten times or more. V is TRBV29-1 and J is TRBJ1-1; D may be TRBD1 (5 bases). This CDR3 is built from 10 residues. Trimming left V 7 bases short and J 7 bases short, with 10 bases between. Germline V lookup: CDR1 SQVTM, CDR2 ANQGSEA. CDR3 protein: CSAGGGEAFF. For the CDR3, the DNA is TGCAGCGCCGGGGGGGGTGAAGCTTTCTTT.

Comments on this clonotype: This may be a read error, as it is one base from a much larger clone. The chain recombines TRBV7-2 with TRBJ2-1; D remains ambiguous. CDR3 length: 16 residues. V was pared by 1 base and J by 1 base, with 11 bases between. From germline, CDR1 is SGHTA and CDR2 FQGNSA. The CDR3 region is CASSLVGEESYNEQFF. Written as DNA, the CDR3 is TGTGCCAGCAGCTTAGTGGGTGAAGAGTCCTACAATGAGCAGTTCTTC. Combining the CDR3 with reference TRBV7-2 and TRBJ2-1 gives the whole variable domain GAGVSQSPSNKVTEKGKDVELRCDPISGHTALYWYRQSLGQGLEFLIYFQGNSAPDKSGLPSDRFSAERTGGSVSTLTIQRTQQEDSAVYLCASSLVGEESYNEQFFGPGTRLTVL.

Comment on this clonotype: A read error may be the cause here, since a much bigger clone is one base away. The chain joins TRBV7-2 to TRBJ2-5, with 11 nucleotides matching TRBD2. Germline-derived CDR1 and CDR2 are SGHTA and FQGNSA. The trim removed 1 base at V and 5 bases at J, leaving 6 bases unmatched. The CDR3 loop spans 16 amino acids. The CDR3 nucleotides read TGTGCCAGCAGCTTAGTCCTAGCGGGAGGAGACGAGACCCAGTACTTC. This encodes CASSLVLAGGDETQYF. The whole variable domain, remainder taken from reference TRBV7-2 and TRBJ2-5, is GAGVSQSPSNKVTEKGKDVELRCDPISGHTALYWYRQSLGQGLEFLIYFQGNSAPDKSGLPSDRFSAERTGGSVSTLTIQRTQQEDSAVYLCASSLVLAGGDETQYFGPGTRLLVL.

The chain's CDR3 is CASSSDRFLEEKLFF. The CDR3 DNA follows: TGTGCCAGCAGCTCAGACAGGTTCCTGGAGGAAAAACTGTTTTTT. The chain joins TRBV7-9 to TRBJ1-4, with TRBD1 as a possible D gene (6 bases). CDR1 and CDR2 from the germline V gene are SEHNR and FQNEAQ (reference sequence). V gave up 4 bases and J gave up 8 bases, with 17 bases separating them. CDR3 length equals 15 residues.

This clonotype was recorded many times. The chain recombines TRBV7-6 with TRBJ1-5; perhaps TRBD1 as D (6 bases). V shed 4 bases and J shed 4 bases, with 8 bases lying between them. The CDR3 consists of 13 residues. In germline, CDR1 is SGHVS, CDR2 FNYEAQ. CDR3 sequence reads: CASSSTGNQPQHF. The CDR3 region has the DNA TGTGCCAGCAGCTCTACAGGGAATCAGCCCCAGCATTTT.

This sequence joins TRBV6-6 and TRBJ2-7, with D perhaps given as TRBD1 or TRBD2 (5 bases each). The V gene's germline CDR1 is MNHNY and CDR2 SVGAGI (reference sequence). V dropped 6 bases and J dropped 7 bases, with 16 bases sitting between them. The CDR3 is 13 residues long. The chain's CDR3 is CASSRGALWEQYF. As DNA, the CDR3 is TGTGCCAGCAGCAGAGGGGCCCTGTGGGAGCAGTACTTC.

This clonotype was recorded at least ten times. V is TRBV20-1 and J is TRBJ2-3; TRBD2 agrees at 9 bases. CDR1 is DFQATT, CDR2 SNEGSKA, per germline (reference sequence). After removal of 4 bases from V and 0 bases from J, the junction contained 8 bases not matched to a gene. CDR3 length: 16 residues. The chain's CDR3 is CSAIWDTSGSTDTQYF. In DNA, the CDR3 is TGCAGTGCTATATGGGATACTAGCGGGAGCACAGATACGCAGTATTTT.

This clonotype showed up just a few times. The chain combines TRBV20-1 with TRBJ2-3; D is uncertain. V lost 6 bases to trimming and J lost 9 bases, with 10 bases between them. The V gene's germline CDR1 is DFQATT and CDR2 SNEGSKA (reference sequence). CDR3 size: 10 residues. The CDR3 protein is CSADGGTQYF. CDR3 DNA: TGCAGTGCCGACGGCGGAACGCAGTATTTT.

This clonotype occurred many times. The CDR3 DNA reads TGTGCCAGCAGCTTCGCCGGACAGGGGCCAGATACGCAGTATTTT. Translation: CASSFAGQGPDTQYF. The rearrangement joins TRBV2 to TRBJ2-3; the match to TRBD1 covers 9 bases. The CDR3 consists of 15 residues. Trimming cost V 6 bases and J 4 bases; bases outside gene matches: 8. Germline CDR1 SNHLY, CDR2 FYNNEI. Based on the CDR3 plus reference TRBV2 and TRBJ2-3, the full variable domain is EPEVTQTPSHQVTQMGQEVILRCVPISNHLYFYWYRQILGQKVEFLVSFYNNEISEKSEIFDDQFSVERPDGSNFTLKIRSTKLEDSAMYFCASSFAGQGPDTQYFGPGTRLTVL.

This clonotype was seen repeatedly, ten times or more. V and J are TRBV7-6 and TRBJ2-3; weak D call: TRBD2 (6 bases). Germline lookup yields CDR1 SGHVS and CDR2 FNYEAQ. Trimming removed 1 base at V and 3 bases at J, with 11 bases between. CDR3 length equals 15 residues. CDR3 bases: TGTGCCAGCAGCTTAGACTTACGGGGGACAGATACGCAGTATTTT. Translated, it gives CASSLDLRGTDTQYF.